This TCR beta chain was recorded in a study of Japanese encephalitis immunity and Zika vaccine responses (dated by TCRdb to 2020 to 2022). Study-wide context: Three 5.0 ug doses of alum-adjuvanted ZPIV were administered to included participants at weeks 0, 4 and 28. A two-dose regimen of JEV vaccine (IXIARO), with doses given 28 days apart, was administered to over nine participants two to three months before the first ZPIV dose. Before ZPIV, about 12 participants got a single dose of YFV vaccine (YF-VAX), while under ten participants were flavivirus-naive. The study tested whether prior Japanese encephalitis virus (JEV) or yellow fever virus (YFV) vaccination shaped CD4 T cell responses to the Zika vaccine. The ZIKV peptides, 15-mers that overlapped by 11 residues, were chosen for containing NetMHCpan/NetMHCII-predicted epitopes with affinity below 50 nM. For TCR sequencing, six representative participants were selected from each pre-vaccination group, and samples were taken at week 0 (after pre-vaccination, before ZPIV) and at week 52. The stimulations used peptide pools from ZIKV structural proteins divided into flavivirus-conserved and non-conserved sets, or JEV or YFV peptides that matched the pre-vaccination. In addition, the TCR repertoires of a few flavivirus-naive individuals were analyzed at weeks 2, 6 and 52 after ZPIV vaccination began. The research as a whole found: Because there were not enough samples, the peptide pools could not be deconvoluted, which meant the specific peptides behind the cross-reactive responses went unidentified. Only a few individuals showed CD8 T cell responses to ZIKV peptide pools, and those responses were very low in magnitude. After ZPIV, a significant decrease in repertoire richness of CD4 T cells responding to conserved ZIKV epitopes was observed in JEV-pre-vaccinated donors. Compared with YFV-pre-vaccinated donors, JEV-pre-vaccinated donors had higher repertoire similarity across time-points and stimulations, indicating that more clonotypes were common to ZIKV and JEV stimulation. The analysis was restricted to a subset of trial participants with three doses and adequate samples, and the entire vaccinated cohort was not analyzed. Samples clustered by participant with no similarity between individuals, suggesting no public TCRs were detected.

After labeling with CellTrace CFSE, PBMCs were cultured for six to seven days in RPMI containing about 8% human serum along with peptide pools, each at approximately 0.96 ug/mL. On a BD FACSAria, proliferating CD4 T cells were sorted without fixation as live CD56-CD19-CD16-CD3+CD4+ CFSE-low cells. The enrolled adults were healthy, and microneutralization screening showed them to be seronegative for ZIKV, JEV, YFV, DENV and WNV. The samples were drawn from a phase 1 trial of an alum-adjuvanted Zika purified-inactivated virus (ZPIV) vaccine that was randomized, double-blinded and placebo-controlled. Peripheral blood mononuclear cells were isolated by standard procedure and were kept frozen in liquid nitrogen until use. The CDR3 measures 13 amino acids from cysteine to phenylalanine. Here the CDR3 DNA is all that survives: 39 bases in frame from base 1. The germline V gene (reference sequence) supplies CDR1 LGHDT and CDR2 YNNKEL. The germline V and J ends show losses of 5 bases and 7 bases respectively, and no gene match explains 5 bases of the junction.

Receptor amplification or capture employed 5' RACE. Before sequencing, TCRbeta libraries were pooled in proportion to the sorted cell numbers of each library. RNAzol RT was used to extract total RNA from the sorted cells, and cDNA was then synthesized using an oligo(dT) primer together with a template-switching oligo. The TCRbeta V-CDR3-J region was amplified by PCR with Kapa HiFi between a SMARTer oligo primer and a TCRbeta constant-region primer. Illumina adaptors and sample-specific index barcodes were added in a second PCR, with HighPrep bead cleanup and a Bioanalyzer check confirming a band of roughly 650 bp. Sequencing of the libraries was done on an Illumina MiSeq using 2x151 bp paired-end reads. The paper's processing steps were these. An in-house Java program demultiplexed the reads, while MiXCR assigned TCRbeta annotations and counted clonotypes. Repertoire overlap was assessed with Morisita-Horn indices from the R package vegan, and UPGMA clustering and Circos plots of recurring clonotypes were generated. Shannon diversity and richness were normalized to the maximum possible value based on input cell numbers, so that values between 0 and 1 were obtained. CDR3beta sequences were aligned using MUSCLE, distances were calculated using SeqinR, and multidimensional scaling was plotted in R. TCRdb cleaned the public reads at Q25 with fastp, built clones with MiXCR and kept in-frame beta chains. Merged by CDR3 protein, the rows form single entries marked with the most common genes and DNA. TCRdb, not the original authors, processed these V and J calls. The sample table shows about 550 distinct CDR3 sequences, and about 2.4% are seen once. Clones ranked in the top ten supply over 15% of the sample.

This clonotype is considered medium-sized (0.01 to 0.1%). Base quality data are lacking; no much larger clone is found one base away. The sample here was antigen-activated CD4+ T cells from blood, cultured, taken during a Zika inactivated vaccine study. The chain is assembled from TRBV3-1 and TRBJ1-5, with 7 bases in between that match TRBD1. The receptor's source is an adult woman who received an inactivated Zika virus vaccine. The CDR3 protein: CASSYRQGQPQHF. The DNA reads as follows: TGTGCCAGCAGCTACCGACAGGGCCAGCCCCAGCATTTT.